The clone carrying this T cell receptor beta chain was detected once. Its cognate antigen is unknown. The CDR3 covers 15 residues. Trimming stripped 1 base from V and 8 bases from J, with 14 bases between. Germline CDR1 and CDR2: LNHNV and YYDKDF (reference sequence). This sample was included in a study of a mutant IDH1 vaccine in newly diagnosed glioma. Looking at the study overall: Earlier therapy was either radiotherapy, temozolomide, or both, and most got both.

Broader study findings: A vaccine-induced immune response developed in about 94% of the patients.

Specified time point: week 47, end of study. Vaccine doses each comprised 300 ug of mutant IDH1 20-mer peptide, with topical imiquimod. Every donor had a new WHO grade 3 or 4 astrocytoma that was IDH1-mutant, with loss of nuclear ATRX. Measured with immunoSEQ multiplex PCR; TCRdb has only the in-frame clones, and not every one. This sample has tens of thousands of clones, with approximately 75% found just once. The TCR was taken from a man aged 50 to 59 with glioma. The V call is TRBV15, the J call TRBJ1-4; D is possibly TRBD1 (5 bases). The input for sequencing was PBMCs, taken from a glioma patient whose treatment included an IDH1 peptide vaccine. In DNA form, the CDR3 reads TGTGCCACCAGCAGAGGGGGGTCGGGAGAAGAAAAACTGTTTTTT. Translating it yields CATSRGGSGEEKLFF.